These 29 T cell receptor beta chains originate from one sample sequenced in a study of T cell responses to AZD1222 COVID-19 vaccine. Sequencing was performed with immunoSEQ multiplex PCR; in TCRdb, only in-frame clones are kept and a portion is missing. The table has approximately 110,000 clones, around nine tenths seen once. The sequencing used peripheral blood, collected on day 0 of AZD1222 vaccination. The receptors derive from an adult in good health.

The chain carries TRBV21-1 and TRBJ1-2. TRBV21-1 is annotated as a pseudogene. This CDR3 spans 15 amino acids. The CDR3 coding sequence is TGTGCCAGCAGCAAATATGGGGCGGGGCCCTATGGCTACACCTTC. Its translation: CASSKYGAGPYGYTF.

The genes are TRBV5-1 and TRBJ1-2; possibly TRBD1 for D (6 bases). The CDR3 has 14 residues. The V and J ends lost 0 bases and 4 bases respectively, with 10 bases between them. Germline V lookup: CDR1 SGHRS, CDR2 YFSETQ. The DNA for the CDR3 is TGCGCCAGCAGCTTGGCAGGGGCGAGCTATGGCTACACCTTC. Residues: CASSLAGASYGYTF. The whole variable domain, filled in from reference TRBV5-1 and TRBJ1-2, reads KAGVTQTPRYLIKTRGQQVTLSCSPISGHRSVSWYQQTPGQGLQFLFEYFSETQRNKGNFPGRFSGRQFSNSRSEMNVSTLELGDSALYLCASSLAGASYGYTFGSGTRLTVV.

The V gene is TRBV7-2, the J gene TRBJ1-6; D is unresolved. Trimming took off 5 bases at V and 7 bases at J, with 9 bases between the two ends. The CDR3 totals 13 residues. Germline-derived CDR1 and CDR2 are SGHTA and FQGNSA. CDR3 sequence (DNA): TGTGCCAGCAGCGAACCACAGAATTCACCCCTCCACTTT. Encoded protein: CASSEPQNSPLHF. Combining the CDR3 with reference TRBV7-2 and TRBJ1-6 gives the whole variable domain GAGVSQSPSNKVTEKGKDVELRCDPISGHTALYWYRQSLGQGLEFLIYFQGNSAPDKSGLPSDRFSAERTGGSVSTLTIQRTQQEDSAVYLCASSEPQNSPLHFGNGTRLTVT.

This clone appeared a single time. This rearrangement joins TRBV6-6 to TRBJ2-2; 7 bases align to TRBD2. There are 16 residues in the CDR3. With V trimmed by 6 bases and J by 0 bases, 7 bases remained unmatched. CDR1 is MNHNY, CDR2 SVGAGI, per germline (reference sequence). In DNA, the CDR3 is TGTGCCAGCAGCTCGGGACTACGCGCGAACACCGGGGAGCTGTTTTTT. Translating gives CASSSGLRANTGELFF.

This chain joins TRBV29-1 and TRBJ2-5, with 10 bases lining up with TRBD1. There are 14 residues in the CDR3. Germline assignment: CDR1 SQVTM and CDR2 ANQGSEA. J was trimmed by 5 bases and V by 1 base; bases with no gene match: 4. CDR3 in amino acids: CSVEGQGAAETQYF. The CDR3 nucleotides are TGCAGCGTTGAAGGACAGGGGGCGGCTGAGACCCAGTACTTC. The complete variable domain, with remaining parts taken from reference TRBV29-1 and TRBJ2-5, reads SAVISQKPSRDICQRGTSLTIQCQVDSQVTMMFWYRQQPGQSLTLIATANQGSEATYESGFVIDKFPISRPNLTFSTLTVSNMSPEDSSIYLCSVEGQGAAETQYFGPGTRLLVL.

The chain is built from TRBV15 and TRBJ2-1, with D possibly matching TRBD2 (5 bases). The V gene's germline CDR1 is LNHNV and CDR2 YYDKDF (reference sequence). The CDR3 consists of 15 residues. V gave up 6 bases and J gave up 0 bases, with 12 bases separating them. The CDR3 DNA is TGTGCCACCAGTCCCGGGGAAGTCTCCTACAATGAGCAGTTCTTC. It yields the protein CATSPGEVSYNEQFF. Based on the CDR3 plus reference TRBV15 and TRBJ2-1, the full variable domain is DAMVIQNPRYQVTQFGKPVTLSCSQTLNHNVMYWYQQKSSQAPKLLFHYYDKDFNNEADTPDNFQSRRPNTSFCFLDIRSPGLGDTAMYLCATSPGEVSYNEQFFGPGTRLTVL.

This sequence joins TRBV11-3 and TRBJ2-1; 7 nucleotides line up with TRBD2. Germline V gene sequence: CDR1 SGHNT, CDR2 YENEEA. CDR3 length: 14 residues. V was clipped by 3 bases and J by 7 bases; unmatched bases: 6. CDR3 region: CASSLGGIINEQFF. As DNA, the CDR3 is TGTGCCAGCAGCTTGGGGGGGATAATAAATGAGCAGTTCTTC.

V is TRBV27 and J is TRBJ2-3, with D possibly matching TRBD1 (6 bases). Deletions cut 6 bases from V and 1 base from J, with 8 bases between. The germline V gene encodes CDR1 MNHEY and CDR2 SMNVEV (reference sequence). The CDR3 runs 13 residues. CDR3 loop: CASSRQGTDTQYF. The CDR3 DNA reads as TGTGCCAGCAGCAGACAGGGCACAGATACGCAGTATTTT.

The V call is TRBV21-1, the J call TRBJ2-7; the D call TRBD1 from the table was never checked on the DNA. TRBV21-1 is deemed a pseudogene. CDR3 length: 16 residues. The CDR3 here is CASRTGTAHSSYEQYV. The CDR3 nucleotides read TGTGCCAGCAGAACCGGGACAGCCCATTCCTCCTACGAGCAGTACGTC.

This rearrangement joins TRBV19 to TRBJ1-6; a possible D gene is TRBD1 (5 bases). V lost 9 bases and J lost 5, with 11 bases in between. This CDR3 spans 13 amino acids. Germline loops: CDR1 LNHDA, CDR2 SQIVND (reference sequence). This CDR3 reads CASNSRDNSPLHF. The CDR3 DNA reads TGTGCCAGCAACTCCAGGGATAATTCACCCCTCCACTTT.

V usage is TRBV7-2 and J usage is TRBJ1-2, with no clear D. Germline V gene data show CDR1 as SGHTA and CDR2 as FQGNSA. The germline V and J ends were trimmed by 5 bases and 3 bases, with 10 bases remaining between them. The CDR3 has 13 residues. CDR3 in DNA: TGTGCCAGCAGCCGAACAGAGGACTATGGCTACACCTTC. Protein: CASSRTEDYGYTF.

This clone was counted between two and nine times. This rearrangement joins TRBV5-4 to TRBJ1-2; D is possibly TRBD1 (5 bases). The CDR3 length is 15 residues. Germline V gene sequence: CDR1 SGHNT, CDR2 YYREEE (reference sequence). Trimming removed 0 bases from V and 8 bases from J, with 17 bases in between. Written as DNA, the CDR3 is TGTGCCAGCAGCTTGGTTGGGGGGAGGACTGAGGGCTACACCTTC. It is translated as CASSLVGGRTEGYTF.

CDR3: CASQRTGEGYGYTF. The CDR3 nucleotides are TGTGCCAGCCAGCGAACGGGGGAGGGCTATGGCTACACCTTC. The rearrangement joins TRBV9 to TRBJ1-2; D might be TRBD1 (5 bases). Germline V gene sequence: CDR1 SGDLS, CDR2 YYNGEE. With 7 bases removed from V and 4 bases from J, the gap between germline ends came to 17 bases. The CDR3 spans 14 residues.

V usage is TRBV29-1 and J usage is TRBJ1-2, with D perhaps TRBD1 (5 bases). CDR1 and CDR2 (germline): SQVTM, ANQGSEA. The V end was cut by 7 bases, the J end by 4 bases, with 10 bases between. The CDR3 extends over 11 amino acids. CDR3 in DNA: TGCAGCGGGGGGGGATCCTATGGCTACACCTTC. Protein: CSGGGSYGYTF.

The chain uses TRBV30 and TRBJ1-6, with TRBD1 identical over 8 bases. The CDR3 length is 18 residues. With V trimmed by 4 bases and J by 0 bases, 11 bases remained unmatched. CDR1 is GTSNPN and CDR2 is SVGIG in the germline V gene (reference sequence). The CDR3 DNA reads TGTGCCTGGAAGTACGGACAGGGCGTTAGCTCCTATAATTCACCCCTCCACTTT. It encodes CAWKYGQGVSSYNSPLHF.

The CDR3 loop reads CASSTGLATTGANVLTF. The CDR3 DNA follows: TGTGCCAGTAGTACGGGACTGGCCACAACTGGGGCCAACGTCCTGACTTTC. The gene calls are TRBV19 and TRBJ2-6, with TRBD2 as a possible D gene (6 bases). CDR3 length: 17 residues. Trimming shortened V by 4 bases and J by 2 bases, and 15 bases separated the two germline ends. The germline CDR1 and CDR2 sequences are LNHDA and SQIVND (reference sequence).

The chain has TRBV4-3 and TRBJ2-5; TRBD1 aligns across 8 bases. The CDR3 extends over 15 amino acids. With 1 base clipped from V and 3 bases from J, the junction kept 4 bases outside the gene matches. Germline CDR1 LGHNA, CDR2 YSLEER. For the CDR3, the DNA is TGCGCCAGCAGCCAAGTGGGGACAGGCGAAGAGACCCAGTACTTC. Encoded protein: CASSQVGTGEETQYF.

This chain uses TRBV20-1 with TRBJ1-3; D uncertain. Germline V CDR1 and CDR2: DFQATT, SNEGSKA (reference sequence). The CDR3 has 11 amino acids. Trimming cost V 4 bases and J 4 bases, with 5 bases left between them. CDR3 nucleotide sequence: TGCAGTGCTACGAAAGGAAACACCATATATTTT. It specifies CSATKGNTIYF.

The chain joins TRBV11-3 to TRBJ2-2, with 7 positions matching TRBD2. CDR1 is SGHNT and CDR2 is YENEEA in the germline V gene. The J segment lost 2 bases and the V segment lost 1 base, leaving 13 bases of the junction unmatched. CDR3 length: 19 amino acids. The CDR3 DNA follows: TGTGCCAGCAGCTTAGTATCGGGCGGGAGCCCCCGTAACACCGGGGAGCTGTTTTTT. It codes for CASSLVSGGSPRNTGELFF.

The CDR3 loop is CASRGPPGYEQYV. CDR3 nucleotide sequence: TGTGCCAGCAGGGGTCCGCCAGGGTACGAGCAGTACGTC. The chain links TRBV6-5 to TRBJ2-7, with D possibly matching TRBD1 (5 bases). Germline CDR1 reads MNHEY; CDR2 reads SVGAGI. The CDR3 covers 13 residues. The ends were cut back, 6 bases at V and 4 bases at J, with 13 bases in the middle.

V usage is TRBV3-1 (or the pseudogene TRBV3-2) and J usage is TRBJ2-7; D call uncertain. The CDR3 totals 12 residues. From germline, CDR1 is LGHDT and CDR2 YNNKEL (reference sequence). Trimming left V 1 base short and J 4 bases short, with 5 bases between. This chain's CDR3 is CASSQGVYEQYF. For the CDR3, the DNA is TGTGCCAGCAGCCAAGGGGTTTACGAGCAGTACTTC.

This clone was counted a single time. The V and J genes are TRBV5-1 and TRBJ2-3; tentative D call: TRBD2 (6 bases). CDR3 size: 14 residues. CDR1 and CDR2 (germline): SGHRS, YFSETQ. V lost 6 bases and J lost 5, with 16 bases in between. CDR3 DNA: TGCGCCAGCATTCAGGGACTTAGTGAAGATACGCAGTATTTT. This encodes CASIQGLSEDTQYF.

This chain connects TRBV11-2 to TRBJ1-2, with a weak D call TRBD1 (5 bases). This CDR3 spans 15 amino acids. V was pared by 5 bases and J by 0 bases, with 13 bases between. Germline V gene data show CDR1 as SGHAT and CDR2 as FQNNGV. The CDR3 sequence: CASSLIGGANYGYTF. CDR3 sequence (DNA): TGTGCCAGCAGCCTGATTGGGGGGGCTAACTATGGCTACACCTTC. The variable domain in full, completed from reference TRBV11-2 and TRBJ1-2, reads EAGVAQSPRYKIIEKRQSVAFWCNPISGHATLYWYQQILGQGPKLLIQFQNNGVVDDSQLPKDRFSAERLKGVDSTLKIQPAKLEDSAVYLCASSLIGGANYGYTFGSGTRLTVV.

The genes are TRBV6-5 and TRBJ1-4; D not certain. From germline, CDR1 is MNHEY and CDR2 SVGAGI. The CDR3 totals 15 residues. The ends were cut back, 6 bases at V and 0 bases at J, with 11 bases in the middle. The CDR3 sequence is CASRPHLATNEKLFF. The DNA for the CDR3 is TGTGCCAGCAGGCCTCACTTGGCAACTAATGAAAAACTGTTTTTT.

The chain couples TRBV7-7 to TRBJ2-3; D unclear. Germline-derived CDR1 and CDR2 are SSHAT and FNYEAQ (reference sequence). V lost 5 bases to trimming and J lost 4 bases, with 13 bases between them. The CDR3 is 14 amino acids. CDR3 sequence reads: CASSQTGLADTQYF. CDR3 nucleotide sequence: TGTGCCAGCAGCCAAACGGGCTTGGCAGATACGCAGTATTTT.

The CDR3 protein is CASRSLQGYQYF. The CDR3 bases are TGTGCCAGCAGGTCTTTGCAGGGCTACCAGTACTTC. The V call is TRBV5-4, the J call TRBJ2-5, with D possibly matching TRBD1 (5 bases). Trimming took off 5 bases at V and 10 bases at J, with 15 bases between the two ends. The CDR3 is made up of 12 amino acids. Germline V gives CDR1 SGHNT, CDR2 YYREEE (reference sequence).

The CDR3 region is CASSPTAGGNTEAFF. The CDR3 DNA is TGTGCCAGCAGCCCGACCGCTGGAGGGAACACTGAAGCTTTCTTT. This chain joins TRBV6-5 and TRBJ1-1; the D is unclear. Germline V gene data show CDR1 as MNHEY and CDR2 as SVGAGI. V lost 6 bases and J 1 base, leaving 15 bases between the germline ends. CDR3 length: 15 residues.

This clone was observed a single time. This chain joins TRBV9 and TRBJ1-6, with unresolved D. The CDR3 has 14 residues. CDR1 is SGDLS and CDR2 is YYNGEE in the germline V gene. V lost 5 bases and J 3 bases, leaving 9 bases between the germline ends. The CDR3 nucleotides read TGTGCCAGCAGGCTGGACCTCTATAATTCACCCCTCCACTTT. Amino acid sequence: CASRLDLYNSPLHF.

The chain recombines TRBV19 with TRBJ1-4, with D possibly TRBD1 on 6 matching bases. Germline CDR1 is LNHDA and CDR2 is SQIVND (reference sequence). CDR3 size: 14 residues. The ends were cut back, 3 bases at V and 7 bases at J, with 12 bases in the middle. DNA of the CDR3: TGTGCCAGTAGTATCGTGCGGGGGGCTGAAAAACTGTTTTTT. As protein: CASSIVRGAEKLFF.